A single count supports the clone carrying this TCR beta chain. Its antigen remains unidentified. The record originates from a study of CD4 T cells in relation to SARS-CoV-2 and coronaviruses. Germline CDR1 MDHEN, CDR2 SYDVKM. This CDR3 is 17 amino acids long. With 3 bases removed from V and 3 bases from J, the gap between germline ends came to 21 bases. Assay: immunoSEQ multiplex PCR; the TCRdb copy retains only in-frame clones and omits some. This sample has 40,000 or so clones, with roughly 84% found just once. This TCR came from an adult with COVID-19. Sequencing was performed on naive CD4+ T cells from PBMCs, cultured in vitro. This sample's subset: naive CD4+ T cells isolated by negative enrichment. The rearrangement joins TRBV28 to TRBJ2-7; D is perhaps TRBD1 (5 bases). CDR3 in DNA: TGTGCCAGCAGTTTTAATCCGGAGACAGTAGCTTACTACGAGCAGTACTTC. It translates to CASSFNPETVAYYEQYF.